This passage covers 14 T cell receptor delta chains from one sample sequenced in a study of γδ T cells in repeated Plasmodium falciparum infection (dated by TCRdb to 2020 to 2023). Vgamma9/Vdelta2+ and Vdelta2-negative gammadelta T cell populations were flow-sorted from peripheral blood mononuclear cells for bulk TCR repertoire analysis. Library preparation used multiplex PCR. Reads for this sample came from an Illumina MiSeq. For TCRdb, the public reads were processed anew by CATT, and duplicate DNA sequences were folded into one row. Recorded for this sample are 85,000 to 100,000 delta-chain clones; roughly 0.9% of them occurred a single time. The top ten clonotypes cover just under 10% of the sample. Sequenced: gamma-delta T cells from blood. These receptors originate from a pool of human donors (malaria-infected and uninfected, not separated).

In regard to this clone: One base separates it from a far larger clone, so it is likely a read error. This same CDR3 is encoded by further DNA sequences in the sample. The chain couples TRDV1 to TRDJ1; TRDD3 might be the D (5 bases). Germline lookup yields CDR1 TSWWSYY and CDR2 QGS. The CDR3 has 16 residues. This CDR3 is CALGEEIPSYTDKLIF. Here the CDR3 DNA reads TGTGCTCTTGGGGAGGAGATACCCTCGTACACCGATAAACTTATCTTT.

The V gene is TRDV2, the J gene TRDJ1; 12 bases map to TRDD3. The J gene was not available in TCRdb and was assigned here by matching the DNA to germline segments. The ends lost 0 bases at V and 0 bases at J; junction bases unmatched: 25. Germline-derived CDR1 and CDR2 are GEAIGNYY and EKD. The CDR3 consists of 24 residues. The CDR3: CACDTGGGSYGHTGGYRYTDKLIF. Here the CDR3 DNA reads TGTGCCTGTGACACCGGCGGAGGGTCCTACGGGCATACTGGGGGATACAGGTACACCGATAAACTCATCTTT.

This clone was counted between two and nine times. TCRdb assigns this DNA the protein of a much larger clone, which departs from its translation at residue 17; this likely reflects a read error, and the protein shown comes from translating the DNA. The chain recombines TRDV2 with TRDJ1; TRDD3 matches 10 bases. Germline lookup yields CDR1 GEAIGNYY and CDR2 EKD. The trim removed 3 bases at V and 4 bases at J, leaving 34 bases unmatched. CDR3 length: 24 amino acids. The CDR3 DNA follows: TGTGCCTGTGACCCGATTACCCCCTCGGTTCCCGATACTGGGGGATCATCCCGGGGCGATAAACTCATCTTT. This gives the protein CACDPITPSVPDTGGSSRGDKLIF.

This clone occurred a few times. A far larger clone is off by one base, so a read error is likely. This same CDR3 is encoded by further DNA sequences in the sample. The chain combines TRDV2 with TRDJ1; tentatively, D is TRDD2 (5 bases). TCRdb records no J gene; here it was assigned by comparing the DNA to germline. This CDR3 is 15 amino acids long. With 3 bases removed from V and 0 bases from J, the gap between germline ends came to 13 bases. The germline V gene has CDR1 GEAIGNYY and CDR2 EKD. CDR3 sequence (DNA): TGTGCCTGTGACCCCCTTCTGCCGTACACCGATAAACTCATCTTT. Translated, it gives CACDPLLPYTDKLIF.

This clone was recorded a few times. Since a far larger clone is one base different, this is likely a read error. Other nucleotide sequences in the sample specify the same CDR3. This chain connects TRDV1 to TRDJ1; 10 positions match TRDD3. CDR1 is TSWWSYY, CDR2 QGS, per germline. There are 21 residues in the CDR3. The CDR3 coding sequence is TGTGCTCTTGGGGAACTAGATCCTACTGTTATCGGGGGATACGGCACCGACAAACTCATCTTT. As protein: CALGELDPTVIGGYGTDKLIF.

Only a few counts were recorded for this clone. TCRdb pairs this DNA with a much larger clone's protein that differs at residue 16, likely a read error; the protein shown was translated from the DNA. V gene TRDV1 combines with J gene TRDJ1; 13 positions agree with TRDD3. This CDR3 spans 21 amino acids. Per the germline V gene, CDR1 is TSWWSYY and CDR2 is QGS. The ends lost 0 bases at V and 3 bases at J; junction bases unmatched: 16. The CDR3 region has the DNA TGTGCTCTTGGGGAACTTATCCGACCCGTACTGGGGGATACGAGAGCCGATAAACTCATCTTT. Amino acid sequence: CALGELIRPVLGDTRADKLIF.

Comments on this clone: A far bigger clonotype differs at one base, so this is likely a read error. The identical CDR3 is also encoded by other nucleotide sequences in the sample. CDR3 sequence: CALGEITAFTVLYKLIF. The DNA for the CDR3 is TGTGCCCTTGGGGAAATTACGGCCTTTACTGTATTGTATAAACTCATCTTT. V is TRDV1 and J is TRDJ1, with D perhaps TRDD1 or TRDD3 (5 bases each). TCRdb supplies no J gene; here it was assigned by aligning the nucleotide sequence to germline. Germline V gene sequence: CDR1 TSWWSYY, CDR2 QGS. The CDR3 is made up of 17 amino acids.

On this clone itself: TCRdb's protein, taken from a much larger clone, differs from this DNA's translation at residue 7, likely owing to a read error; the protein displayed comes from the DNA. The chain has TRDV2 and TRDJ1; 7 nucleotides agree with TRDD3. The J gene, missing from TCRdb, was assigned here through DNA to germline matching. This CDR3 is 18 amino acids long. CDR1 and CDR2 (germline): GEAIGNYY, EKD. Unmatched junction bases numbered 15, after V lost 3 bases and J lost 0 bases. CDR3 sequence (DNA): TGTGCCTGTGACGCTGTAGGTGCTGGGGGTTTGTACACCGATAAACTCATCTTT. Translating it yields CACDAVGAGGLYTDKLIF.

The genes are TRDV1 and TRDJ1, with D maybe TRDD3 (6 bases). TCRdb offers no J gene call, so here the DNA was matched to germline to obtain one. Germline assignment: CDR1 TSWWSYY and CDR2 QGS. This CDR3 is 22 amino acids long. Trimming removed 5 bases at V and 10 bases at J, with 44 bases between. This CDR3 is CALGTPGWSASDWPGGVGGLIF. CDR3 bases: TGTGCTCTTGGGACGCCTGGGTGGTCCGCCTCTGACTGGCCCGGGGGGGTTGGGGGACTCATCTTT.

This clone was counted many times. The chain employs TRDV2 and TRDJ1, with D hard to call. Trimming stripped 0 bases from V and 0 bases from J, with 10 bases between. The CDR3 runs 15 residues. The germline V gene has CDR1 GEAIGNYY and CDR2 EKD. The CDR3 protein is CACDTVSPHTDKLIF. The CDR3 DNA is TGTGCCTGTGACACCGTTTCACCCCACACCGATAAACTCATCTTT.

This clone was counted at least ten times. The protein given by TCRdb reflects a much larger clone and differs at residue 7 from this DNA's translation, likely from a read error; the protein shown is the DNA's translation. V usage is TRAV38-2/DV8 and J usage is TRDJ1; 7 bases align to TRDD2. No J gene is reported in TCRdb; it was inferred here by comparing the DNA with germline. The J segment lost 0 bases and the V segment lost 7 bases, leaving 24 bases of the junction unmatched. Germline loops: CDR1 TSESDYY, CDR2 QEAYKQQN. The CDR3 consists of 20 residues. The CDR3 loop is CAYLPSCKGINIVYTDKLIF. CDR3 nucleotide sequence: TGTGCTTATTTACCTTCCTGCAAGGGAATAAATATTGTCTACACCGATAAACTCATCTTT.

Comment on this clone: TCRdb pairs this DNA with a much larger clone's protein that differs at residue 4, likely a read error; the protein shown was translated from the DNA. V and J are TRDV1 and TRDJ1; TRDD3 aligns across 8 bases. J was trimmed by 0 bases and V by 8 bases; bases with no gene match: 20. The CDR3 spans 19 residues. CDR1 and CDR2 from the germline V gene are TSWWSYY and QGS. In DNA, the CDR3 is TGTGCTCTTTGGGTACTAACTGGGGGGCGACCCGATTACACCGATAAACTCATCTTT. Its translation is CALWVLTGGRPDYTDKLIF.

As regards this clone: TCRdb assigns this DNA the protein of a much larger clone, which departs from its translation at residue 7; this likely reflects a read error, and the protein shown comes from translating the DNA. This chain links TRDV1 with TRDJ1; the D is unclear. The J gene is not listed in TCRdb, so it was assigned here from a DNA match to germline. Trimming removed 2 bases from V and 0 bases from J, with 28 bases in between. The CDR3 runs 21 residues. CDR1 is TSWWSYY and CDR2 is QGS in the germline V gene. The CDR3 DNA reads TGTGCTCTTGGGGAAGGCCACTCCCCATCGAGTATCCCGCTGTACACCGATAAACTCATCTTT. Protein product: CALGEGHSPSSIPLYTDKLIF.

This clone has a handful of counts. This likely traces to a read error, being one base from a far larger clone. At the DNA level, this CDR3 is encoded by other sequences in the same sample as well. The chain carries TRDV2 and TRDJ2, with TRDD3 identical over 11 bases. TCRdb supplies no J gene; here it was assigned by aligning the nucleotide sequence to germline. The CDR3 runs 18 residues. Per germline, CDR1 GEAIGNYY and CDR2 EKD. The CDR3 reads CACDTVGDTGALTAQLFF. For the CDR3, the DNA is TGTGCCTGCGACACAGTGGGGGATACGGGGGCTTTGACAGCACAACTCTTCTTT.